Below are 5 T cell receptor beta chains sequenced from a single sample in a study of blood T cells in healthy people across ages. A sample-barcoded 5' primer and a J-beta primer mix were used in a second PCR of roughly 6 to 11 cycles. TCRdb reprocessed the 5' RACE reads with MiXCR, giving one entry per CDR3 protein. The sample contains over 700,000 distinct CDR3 sequences, approximately 25% of which appear only once. The sample also formed part of further work on T cells of mothers and their children.

What was sequenced was blood. The origin of the receptors is a boy younger than 18 in good health.

This clonotype has only a few counts. The V gene is TRBV27, the J gene TRBJ2-1, with TRBD2 as a possible D gene (6 bases). V was shortened by 7 bases and J by 2 bases, with 18 bases between the two germline ends. Per the germline V gene, CDR1 is MNHEY and CDR2 is SMNVEV (reference sequence). CDR3 length: 16 residues. The CDR3 spells CASTLESGATYNEQFF. Here the CDR3 DNA reads TGTGCCAGCACTTTGGAATCGGGAGCAACCTACAATGAGCAGTTCTTC.

There are a few counts of this clonotype. V and J are TRBV6-5 and TRBJ1-1; 8 bases are a match to TRBD1. After removal of 0 bases from V and 8 bases from J, the junction contained 5 bases not matched to a gene. Germline-derived CDR1 and CDR2 are MNHEY and SVGAGI. The CDR3 sequence is 14 residues long. The CDR3 region is CASSYSTGGKEAFF. The CDR3 nucleotides read TGTGCCAGCAGTTACTCCACAGGGGGGAAGGAAGCTTTCTTT.

In its sample, this clonotype was seen a few times. The chain is built from TRBV9 and TRBJ2-5; perhaps TRBD1 as D (5 bases). This CDR3 has 16 amino acids. Deletions cut 4 bases from V and 4 bases from J, with 20 bases between. CDR1 is SGDLS, CDR2 YYNGEE, per germline. CDR3 sequence reads: CASSRRTDTAGETQYF. In DNA form, the CDR3 reads TGTGCCAGCAGCCGACGAACGGACACCGCAGGAGAGACCCAGTACTTC.

J is TRBJ2-5 and V is TRBV4-1, with 7 bases identical to TRBD1. Gene TRBJ2-7 matches the end of the DNA better, so the J call may be wrong. Germline loops: CDR1 MGHRA, CDR2 YSYEKL. CDR3 size: 14 residues. Written as DNA, the CDR3 is TGCGCCAGCAGCCCAGAGTTCAGGGGGAACGAGCAGTACTTC. This encodes CASSPEFRGNEQYF.

This chain uses TRBV28 with TRBJ2-5; D may correspond to TRBD1 or TRBD2 (6 bases each). Gene TRBJ2-1 matches the end of the DNA better, so the J call may be wrong. CDR1 is MDHEN, CDR2 SYDVKM, per germline. This CDR3 is 16 amino acids long. The DNA of the CDR3 is TGTGCCAGCAGTTCTCCCCCGGGGGCCCCTGGGAATGAGCAGTTCTTC. This gives the protein CASSSPPGAPGNEQFF.